Presented here are 18 T cell receptor beta chains from one specimen sequenced in a study of cytomegalovirus exposure and HLA in healthy donors. With 60 Vbeta and 13 Jbeta primers, the PCR was carried out. Measured with immunoSEQ multiplex PCR; TCRdb has only the in-frame clones, and not every one. The table shows about 180,000 clones, with more than 65% occurring only once. The sequenced sample consisted of PBMCs. The receptors originated from a girl aged 2-9 years in good health and CMV-seropositive.

V gene TRBV5-8 combines with J gene TRBJ2-1, with unresolved D. The germline V gene has CDR1 SGHTS and CDR2 YDEGEE. This CDR3 spans 15 amino acids. The V and J ends lost 4 bases and 1 base respectively, with 12 bases between them. DNA of the CDR3: TGTGCCAGCAGCACCGGAGTCTTATCCTACAATGAGCAGTTCTTC. Its translation: CASSTGVLSYNEQFF. The variable domain in full, completed from reference TRBV5-8 and TRBJ2-1, reads EAGVTQSPTHLIKTRGQQATLRCSPISGHTSVYWYQQALGLGLQFLLWYDEGEERNRGNFPPRFSGRQFPNYSSELNVNALELEDSALYLCASSTGVLSYNEQFFGPGTRLTVL.

The genes are TRBV4-1 and TRBJ2-3; 7 bases fit TRBD1. The V segment lost 1 base and the J segment 0 bases; nucleotides outside the gene matches: 1. From germline, CDR1 is MGHRA and CDR2 YSYEKL. The CDR3 runs 15 residues. The chain's CDR3 is CASSQGTGSTDTQYF. The CDR3 DNA reads TGCGCCAGCAGCCAAGGGACAGGTAGCACAGATACGCAGTATTTT.

This rearrangement joins TRBV9 to TRBJ2-2; perhaps TRBD1 as D (6 bases). This CDR3 is built from 12 residues. Germline V CDR1 and CDR2: SGDLS, YYNGEE. V lost 6 bases and J 4 bases, leaving 7 bases between the germline ends. CDR3 bases: TGTGCCAGCACAGGGGCCACCGGGGAGCTGTTTTTT. This codes for CASTGATGELFF.

The rearrangement links TRBV5-1 to TRBJ2-3; 11 positions agree with TRBD1. CDR3 size: 15 residues. The J segment lost 1 base and the V segment lost 4 bases, leaving 2 bases of the junction unmatched. Germline V gives CDR1 SGHRS, CDR2 YFSETQ. As DNA, the CDR3 is TGCGCCAGCAGCCCGGGACAGGGGGGCACAGATACGCAGTATTTT. Encoded protein: CASSPGQGGTDTQYF. The variable domain in full, completed from reference TRBV5-1 and TRBJ2-3, reads KAGVTQTPRYLIKTRGQQVTLSCSPISGHRSVSWYQQTPGQGLQFLFEYFSETQRNKGNFPGRFSGRQFSNSRSEMNVSTLELGDSALYLCASSPGQGGTDTQYFGPGTRLTVL.

The chain joins TRBV7-9 to TRBJ2-5; D is possibly TRBD1 (5 bases). V was trimmed by 4 bases and J by 1 base, leaving 16 bases between them. This CDR3 has 16 residues. Germline V lookup: CDR1 SEHNR, CDR2 FQNEAQ (reference sequence). The CDR3 DNA reads TGTGCCAGCAGCTACCCGGTGGGGCGGAGCCAAGAGACCCAGTACTTC. Its translation: CASSYPVGRSQETQYF. The whole variable domain, remainder taken from reference TRBV7-9 and TRBJ2-5, is DTGVSQNPRHKITKRGQNVTFRCDPISEHNRLYWYRQTLGQGPEFLTYFQNEAQLEKSRLLSDRFSAERPKGSFSTLEIQRTEQGDSAMYLCASSYPVGRSQETQYFGPGTRLLVL.

The chain combines TRBV11-2 with TRBJ2-2; 10 bases are a match to TRBD2. CDR3 length: 15 residues. Germline lookup yields CDR1 SGHAT and CDR2 FQNNGV. V lost 5 bases and J lost 4; bases outside the gene matches: 4. The CDR3 protein is CASSPSGSSTGELFF. CDR3 bases: TGTGCCAGCAGCCCTAGCGGGAGCAGCACCGGGGAGCTGTTTTTT.

The chain links TRBV19 to TRBJ1-2; the D is unclear. V shed 3 bases and J shed 7 bases, with 9 bases lying between them. The CDR3 is made up of 12 amino acids. Germline assignment: CDR1 LNHDA and CDR2 SQIVND (reference sequence). CDR3 nucleotides: TGTGCCAGTAGTATGGCCAGGATTGGCTACACCTTC. Amino acid sequence: CASSMARIGYTF.

The chain carries TRBV30 and TRBJ1-1; perhaps TRBD1 as D (5 bases). Per germline, CDR1 GTSNPN and CDR2 SVGIG (reference sequence). There are 15 residues in the CDR3. Trimming took 2 bases from V and 0 from J, leaving 13 bases between them. DNA for the CDR3: TGTGCCTGGAGTTATAGATGGGGCCTGAACACTGAAGCTTTCTTT. Amino acid sequence: CAWSYRWGLNTEAFF.

The sample holds a few counts of this clone. The rearrangement uses TRBV27 and TRBJ1-1, with 7 bases that match TRBD1. Trimming removed 7 bases from V and 5 bases from J; junction bases left unmatched: 7. The CDR3 covers 13 residues. The germline CDR1 and CDR2 sequences are MNHEY and SMNVEV (reference sequence). The CDR3, as DNA: TGTGCCAGCACCACCCAGGGGGGAACTGAAGCTTTCTTT. It specifies CASTTQGGTEAFF.

J is TRBJ1-5 and V is TRBV15, with 8 positions matching TRBD1. V was pared by 0 bases and J by 7 bases, with 14 bases of the junction left unmatched. The germline gives CDR1 LNHNV, CDR2 YYDKDF (reference sequence). CDR3 size: 18 residues. For the CDR3, the DNA is TGTGCCACCAGCAGAGAAAGGCGGACAGGGTCCTTTTGGCAGCCCCAGCATTTT. Translating it yields CATSRERRTGSFWQPQHF.

V and J are TRBV7-9 and TRBJ2-1; 8 bases fit TRBD2. The CDR3 loop spans 16 amino acids. J lost 4 bases, V lost 6 bases, and 11 bases had no gene match. The V gene's germline CDR1 is SEHNR and CDR2 FQNEAQ (reference sequence). DNA for the CDR3: TGTGCCAGCAGTTGGGGAGCGGGAGTTGGGTACAATGAGCAGTTCTTC. This gives the protein CASSWGAGVGYNEQFF.

This chain uses TRBV28 with TRBJ2-5; 10 positions agree with TRBD1. Losses at the gene ends were 6 bases for V and 5 bases for J; bases not matched to a gene: 6. Germline V gene sequence: CDR1 MDHEN, CDR2 SYDVKM. The CDR3 has 14 amino acids. In DNA, the CDR3 is TGTGCCAGCAGGACTGGACAGGGGGGTGAGACCCAGTACTTC. Its protein is CASRTGQGGETQYF. Together with reference TRBV28 and TRBJ2-5, the CDR3 gives the full variable domain: DVKVTQSSRYLVKRTGEKVFLECVQDMDHENMFWYRQDPGLGLRLIYFSYDVKMKEKGDIPEGYSVSREKKERFSLILESASTNQTSMYLCASRTGQGGETQYFGPGTRLLVL.

The chain combines TRBV5-1 with TRBJ1-1; D call uncertain. From germline, CDR1 is SGHRS and CDR2 YFSETQ. CDR3 length: 13 residues. The V end was cut by 4 bases, the J end by 0 bases, with 7 bases between. This CDR3 reads CASSGNMNTEAFF. The CDR3 DNA sequence: TGCGCCAGCAGCGGCAACATGAACACTGAAGCTTTCTTT.

V usage is TRBV2 and J usage is TRBJ2-7; 7 bases map to TRBD1. CDR1 is SNHLY, CDR2 FYNNEI, per germline. Trimming took 7 bases from V and 4 from J; bases not matched to a gene: 4. The CDR3 has 12 residues. The chain's CDR3 is CASTGTAYEQYF. The CDR3 DNA reads TGTGCCAGCACAGGGACAGCTTACGAGCAGTACTTC.

The rearrangement uses TRBV27 and TRBJ2-3, with 8 bases aligning to TRBD2. Germline values: CDR1 MNHEY, CDR2 SMNVEV (reference sequence). This CDR3 has 16 amino acids. Trimming took 5 bases from V and 0 from J; bases not matched to a gene: 7. CDR3 sequence: CASSTRGGASTDTQYF. In nucleotides, the CDR3 is TGTGCCAGCAGTACCCGGGGGGGGGCCAGCACAGATACGCAGTATTTT.

The J gene is TRBJ2-6, the V gene TRBV30; weak D call: TRBD1 (6 bases). Germline V gene data show CDR1 as GTSNPN and CDR2 as SVGIG (reference sequence). The V end lost 7 bases, the J end lost 0 bases, and 22 bases lay between the germline ends. The CDR3 loop spans 18 amino acids. DNA for the CDR3: TGTGCCTTCGGGACCCGGGACACATCCATCTCTGGGGCCAACGTCCTGACTTTC. It yields the protein CAFGTRDTSISGANVLTF.

The chain couples TRBV15 to TRBJ2-3; possible D gene TRBD2, 6 bases. The CDR3 consists of 13 residues. Germline-derived CDR1 and CDR2 are LNHNV and YYDKDF (reference sequence). V was trimmed by 8 bases and J by 2 bases, leaving 11 bases between them. CDR3 in amino acids: CATQTRLTDTQYF. CDR3 sequence (DNA): TGTGCCACCCAGACTAGACTCACAGATACGCAGTATTTT.

This clone was observed a few times. The chain employs TRBV27 and TRBJ1-2; 8 bases match TRBD1. V shed 6 bases, J shed 5 bases, and the junction held 8 bases outside the gene matches. The length of the CDR3 is 14 residues. Germline V CDR1 and CDR2: MNHEY, SMNVEV (reference sequence). The CDR3 loop reads CASRLTGTGYGYTF. CDR3 coding DNA: TGTGCCAGCAGACTAACCGGGACAGGATATGGCTACACCTTC.